In this sample, the clone carrying this T cell receptor beta chain turned up a few times. One entry per CDR3 protein results from TCRdb running MiXCR on the RT-PCR reads. The repertoire holds around 160,000 distinct CDR3 sequences, with approximately 31% as singletons. The sample comes from a study of patients and donors after allogeneic stem cell transplantation. V was clipped by 0 bases and J by 3 bases, with 10 bases between them. Germline assignment: CDR1 SGHRS and CDR2 YFSETQ. The CDR3 has 14 residues. The TCR originated in a human donor who was either an allogeneic HSCT recipient or a stem cell or donor lymphocyte infusion donor (not recorded which). It is not recorded whose cells these are; they may come from a transplant donor. The rearrangement joins TRBV5-1 to TRBJ2-7; a possible D gene is TRBD2 (6 bases). Sequencing was performed on blood, either unsorted or a sorted T cell fraction (not recorded which). The CDR3 loop reads CASSLAGAGYEQYF. The CDR3 nucleotides read TGCGCCAGCAGCTTGGCAGGAGCGGGCTACGAGCAGTACTTC.